Reported below is one T cell receptor beta chain. The time point was: healthy volunteer bleed at 2 weeks. Unfractionated whole blood was the source of the extracted total RNA. This record belongs to a study of human T cells and chemical hapten exposure. Each CDR3 protein gets one entry after TCRdb re-called the RACE reads with MiXCR. The sample lists 80,000 to 100,000 distinct CDR3 sequences; roughly 8.5% were seen once. Germline V gene data show CDR1 as MDHEN and CDR2 as SYDVKM. V was clipped by 5 bases and J by 5 bases, with 29 bases between them. The length of the CDR3 is 19 residues. The sequence derives from a female donor in good health. Some clones in this sample may be carry-over from other donors' samples. Sequenced: whole blood. J is TRBJ2-3 and V is TRBV28; D not resolved. As DNA, the CDR3 is TGTGCCAGCAGTCCCTCCTTCGATGCGGCAGCCTCCACACAAGATACGCAGTATTTT. The encoded protein is CASSPSFDAAASTQDTQYF.